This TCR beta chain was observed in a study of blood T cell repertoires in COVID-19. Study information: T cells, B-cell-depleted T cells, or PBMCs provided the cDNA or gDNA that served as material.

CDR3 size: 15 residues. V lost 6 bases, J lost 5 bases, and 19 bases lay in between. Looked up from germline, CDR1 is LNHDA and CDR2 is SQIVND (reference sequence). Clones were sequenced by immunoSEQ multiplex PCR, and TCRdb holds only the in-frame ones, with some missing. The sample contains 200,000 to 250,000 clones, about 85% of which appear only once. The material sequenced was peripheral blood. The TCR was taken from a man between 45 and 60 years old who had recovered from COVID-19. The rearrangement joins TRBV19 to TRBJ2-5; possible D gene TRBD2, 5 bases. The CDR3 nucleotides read TGTGCCAGTAGCTTGAGCAGCGGCCCATGGGAGACCCAGTACTTC. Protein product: CASSLSSGPWETQYF.